These 14 T cell receptor beta chains came from one sample sequenced in a study of blood T cell repertoires in COVID-19. The data were produced by immunoSEQ multiplex PCR, yet TCRdb's version contains in-frame clones alone and is incomplete. Of 100,000 to 150,000 clones listed, about 74% were seen once; the top ten hold around 5.5%. Input material: peripheral blood. The receptor set was obtained from a man aged 55-75 years with acute or convalescent COVID-19.

The chain couples TRBV28 to TRBJ1-4; TRBD1 matches 7 bases. In germline, CDR1 is MDHEN, CDR2 SYDVKM. CDR3 size: 14 residues. Unmatched junction bases numbered 9, after V lost 5 bases and J lost 9 bases. CDR3 coding DNA: TGTGCCAGCAGTGAAGACAGGGTGATGAAAAAACTGTTTTTT. Its protein product is CASSEDRVMKKLFF.

This chain connects TRBV6-1 to TRBJ2-4, with a weak D call TRBD1 (7 bases). The V end lost 4 bases, the J end lost 1 base, and 14 bases lay between the germline ends. CDR1 MNHNS and CDR2 SASEGT come from the germline V gene. This CDR3 is built from 16 residues. The CDR3 spells CASSAEGAGAKNIQYF. CDR3 DNA: TGTGCCAGCAGTGCGGAGGGGGCTGGGGCCAAAAACATTCAGTACTTC.

This clone was observed a handful of times. The gene calls are TRBV27 and TRBJ2-3, with TRBD1 identical over 7 bases. The trim removed 5 bases at V and 1 base at J, leaving 3 bases unmatched. CDR1 is MNHEY, CDR2 SMNVEV, per germline (reference sequence). This CDR3 comprises 14 residues. CDR3 in DNA: TGTGCCAGCAGTCGAACAGGGGGCACAGATACGCAGTATTTT. It is translated as CASSRTGGTDTQYF.

V gene TRBV11-2 combines with J gene TRBJ2-1, with TRBD2 identical over 14 bases. The CDR3 runs 16 residues. The V segment lost 5 bases and the J segment 9 bases; nucleotides outside the gene matches: 9. Germline CDR1 SGHAT, CDR2 FQNNGV. The CDR3 reads CASSPGLAGGGGEQFF. CDR3 nucleotides: TGTGCCAGCAGCCCCGGACTAGCGGGAGGCGGGGGTGAGCAGTTCTTC.

The gene calls are TRBV27 and TRBJ1-2; D unclear. Germline V gene lookup returns CDR1 MNHEY and CDR2 SMNVEV (reference sequence). Trimming shortened V by 6 bases and J by 5 bases, and 19 bases separated the two germline ends. This CDR3 is 15 amino acids long. The CDR3 coding sequence is TGTGCCAGCAGAGGAGCCGTACAGACTATGTATGGCTACACCTTC. It yields the protein CASRGAVQTMYGYTF.

This rearrangement joins TRBV7-9 to TRBJ1-6, with 7 nucleotides matching TRBD1. V lost 10 bases to trimming and J lost 4 bases; unmatched junction nucleotides: 4. The CDR3 totals 13 residues. Germline V CDR1 and CDR2: SEHNR, FQNEAQ (reference sequence). CDR3 in amino acids: CATQTGYNSPLHF. The CDR3 DNA reads as TGTGCCACCCAGACAGGGTATAATTCACCCCTCCACTTT.

The chain couples TRBV4-2 to TRBJ2-3; D unresolved. V was clipped by 1 base and J by 6 bases, with 8 bases between them. The CDR3 totals 13 residues. Germline V gene lookup returns CDR1 LGHNA and CDR2 YNFKEQ. As DNA, the CDR3 is TGTGCCAGCAGCCAAGTACGCGGTGATACGCAGTATTTT. This translates into CASSQVRGDTQYF.

The J gene is TRBJ2-1, the V gene TRBV30; a possible D gene is TRBD1 (5 bases). This CDR3 region has 13 residues. Trimming removed 4 bases at V and 6 bases at J, with 13 bases between. Germline CDR1 and CDR2: GTSNPN and SVGIG (reference sequence). This CDR3 reads CAWTRDSFNEQFF. Written as DNA, the CDR3 is TGTGCCTGGACTAGAGACAGCTTCAATGAGCAGTTCTTC.

The CDR3 sequence is CASSQTGTSNQPQHF. CDR3 in DNA: TGTGCCAGCAGCCAAACTGGGACTTCGAATCAGCCCCAGCATTTT. This rearrangement joins TRBV3-1 (or the pseudogene TRBV3-2) to TRBJ1-5; the D gene is possibly TRBD1 (5 bases). The CDR3 runs to 15 residues. Germline-derived CDR1 and CDR2 are LGHDT and YNNKEL (reference sequence). Between the trimmed V and J ends, which lost 2 bases and 4 bases, there was a span of 12 bases.

This clone has only a few counts. The chain carries TRBV25-1 and TRBJ1-2, with 10 bases fitting TRBD1. After removal of 6 bases from V and 8 bases from J, the junction contained 12 bases not matched to a gene. Germline V gene data show CDR1 as MGHDK and CDR2 as SYGVNS. The CDR3 is 15 residues long. CDR3 nucleotides: TGTGCCAGCAGGGCTTCAACGACAGGGGGCTGGGGCTACACCTTC. It encodes CASRASTTGGWGYTF.

This clone was counted between two and nine times. The V and J genes are TRBV15 and TRBJ2-5; D possibly corresponds to TRBD2 (5 bases). Germline V gene lookup returns CDR1 LNHNV and CDR2 YYDKDF (reference sequence). Trimming shortened V by 3 bases and J by 1 base, and 12 bases separated the two germline ends. The CDR3 totals 15 residues. CDR3 protein: CATSRFQAVQETQYF. CDR3 bases: TGTGCCACCAGCAGGTTTCAAGCGGTCCAAGAGACCCAGTACTTC.

The chain is built from TRBV9 and TRBJ2-1; TRBD2 matches 11 bases. V lost 3 bases and J lost 8; bases outside the gene matches: 10. Germline values: CDR1 SGDLS, CDR2 YYNGEE. The CDR3 is 16 amino acids. The CDR3 here is CASSGKASGGRDEQFF. The CDR3 DNA reads as TGTGCCAGCAGCGGAAAAGCTAGCGGGGGGCGCGATGAGCAGTTCTTC. Based on the CDR3 plus reference TRBV9 and TRBJ2-1, the full variable domain is DSGVTQTPKHLITATGQRVTLRCSPRSGDLSVYWYQQSLDQGLQFLIQYYNGEERAKGNILERFSAQQFPDLHSELNLSSLELGDSALYFCASSGKASGGRDEQFFGPGTRLTVL.

Of note for this clone: This sample also contains other DNA sequences that code for the same CDR3. The V gene is TRBV27, the J gene TRBJ1-2, with 8 bases identical to TRBD1. CDR1 and CDR2 from the germline V gene are MNHEY and SMNVEV (reference sequence). V trimming: 6 bases; J trimming: 7 bases; junction bases outside the gene matches: 4. The CDR3 is made up of 12 amino acids. The CDR3 region is CASRLTGGGYTF. The CDR3 DNA is TGTGCCAGCAGGTTAACAGGGGGTGGCTACACCTTC.

This clone was seen just once. The chain links TRBV9 to TRBJ1-2; maybe TRBD1 (5 bases). The CDR3 is made up of 14 amino acids. Germline V gene lookup returns CDR1 SGDLS and CDR2 YYNGEE. V was clipped by 0 bases and J by 0 bases, with 6 bases between them. CDR3 amino acids: CASSVVDTNYGYTF. DNA of the CDR3: TGTGCCAGCAGCGTAGTGGACACTAACTATGGCTACACCTTC. Filled out from reference TRBV9 and TRBJ1-2, the complete variable domain reads DSGVTQTPKHLITATGQRVTLRCSPRSGDLSVYWYQQSLDQGLQFLIQYYNGEERAKGNILERFSAQQFPDLHSELNLSSLELGDSALYFCASSVVDTNYGYTFGSGTRLTVV.